A single sample is the source of the 22 T cell receptor beta chains below, sequenced in a study of CXCR3-negative and CXCR3-positive naive CD8 T cells. cDNA libraries for TRB were generated by 5' RACE incorporating UMI labels. TCRdb reanalyzed the 5' RACE reads, giving one entry per CDR3 protein sequence and no DNA. Its table lists about 5,900 distinct CDR3 sequences. Whole-study findings and limits: The study found more hydrophobic TRB CDR3s in CXCR3-positive naive cells than in CXCR3-negative naive cells.

Their target antigens are unknown. The sample consisted of naive CXCR3+ CD8+ T cells from blood. Subset here: CD45RO-CCR7+CD27+CD95- naive CD8+ T cells expressing CXCR3 (TNR3+). Receptor source: a human donor in good health. Some clones in this sample may be carry-over from other donors' samples.

The gene calls are TRBV7-9 and TRBJ2-1; there is no DNA to check the TCRdb D call of TRBD2. The CDR3 spans 16 residues. Germline V gene data show CDR1 as SEHNR and CDR2 as FQNEAQ (reference sequence). CDR3 region: CASSLVLREGDNEQFF.

This clonotype counts as medium-sized by frequency. The rearrangement links TRBV7-9 to TRBJ2-3. Germline lookup yields CDR1 SEHNR and CDR2 FQNEAQ (reference sequence). This CDR3 region has 13 residues. CDR3: CASSYRLLDTQYF. The variable domain in full, with the rest retrieved from reference TRBV7-9 and TRBJ2-3, is DTGVSQNPRHKITKRGQNVTFRCDPISEHNRLYWYRQTLGQGPEFLTYFQNEAQLEKSRLLSDRFSAERPKGSFSTLEIQRTEQGDSAMYLCASSYRLLDTQYFGPGTRLTVL.

The chain combines TRBV12-2 with TRBJ1-1; TCRdb names TRBD1, which stays unverified in the absence of DNA. TRBV12-2 is termed a pseudogene. The CDR3 sequence is 12 residues long. CDR3 loop: CASRCANTEAFF.

This clonotype shows up as medium-sized by frequency. This chain links TRBV29-1 with TRBJ1-1; TCRdb's D call, TRBD1, is unchecked because there is no DNA. This CDR3 comprises 13 residues. Germline CDR1 SQVTM, CDR2 ANQGSEA. CDR3 protein: CSGETGSNTEAFF.

This clonotype shows up as medium-sized by frequency. The rearrangement links TRBV29-1 to TRBJ1-2; TCRdb names TRBD1, which stays unverified in the absence of DNA. In germline, CDR1 is SQVTM, CDR2 ANQGSEA. The CDR3 has 11 amino acids. The CDR3 is CSVPDGSGYTF.

The V gene is TRBV28, the J gene TRBJ1-6; without DNA, the TCRdb call of TRBD1 cannot be checked. This CDR3 region has 13 residues. Germline CDR1 MDHEN, CDR2 SYDVKM. This chain's CDR3 is CASSPPTNSPLHF.

According to its frequency, this clonotype is medium-sized. The chain has TRBV15 and TRBJ2-5; as DNA is missing, the TRBD2 call by TCRdb cannot be tested. The CDR3 consists of 15 residues. Germline CDR1 reads LNHNV; CDR2 reads YYDKDF (reference sequence). The CDR3 loop reads CATSRGERGQETQYF.

This sequence joins TRBV11-2 and TRBJ2-1; TCRdb reports TRBD1, a call that lacks DNA to check it against. CDR3 length: 17 residues. CDR1 and CDR2 from the germline V gene are SGHAT and FQNNGV. Here the CDR3 reads CASSHRAQGEGLYEQFF.

In terms of frequency, this clonotype is medium-sized. The chain links TRBV6-2 or TRBV6-3 to TRBJ2-1; as DNA is missing, the TRBD2 call by TCRdb cannot be tested. CDR3 size: 15 residues. Looked up from germline, CDR1 is MNHEY and CDR2 is SVGEGT. The CDR3 loop is CASSQLAGPYNEQFF.

This clonotype is labeled medium-sized based on frequency. The rearrangement joins TRBV20-1 to TRBJ1-4. In germline, CDR1 is DFQATT, CDR2 SNEGSKA (reference sequence). The CDR3 is made up of 15 amino acids. CDR3 region: CSARSRQATNEKLFF.

CDR3: CASRQTDYYEQYF. The chain carries TRBV12-3 or TRBV12-4 and TRBJ2-7; the TRBD1 assignment by TCRdb is unverifiable without DNA. The CDR3 contains 13 residues.

This clonotype is deemed medium-sized by its frequency. This sequence joins TRBV7-9 and TRBJ1-2; TCRdb calls TRBD1, which cannot be checked without DNA. CDR1 and CDR2 (germline): SEHNR, FQNEAQ (reference sequence). The CDR3 contains 17 residues. The CDR3 spells CASSLGLHSGTNDGYTF.

Judged by frequency, this clonotype is medium-sized. V gene TRBV5-1 combines with J gene TRBJ2-5; TCRdb picks TRBD1, but there is no DNA to check that call. This CDR3 has 15 amino acids. Germline CDR1 SGHRS, CDR2 YFSETQ. CDR3 region: CASSLTVGGQETQYF.

According to its frequency, this clonotype is medium-sized (0.01 to 0.1%). CDR3 residues: CASSLQEAPYNEQFF. The genes are TRBV27 and TRBJ2-1. Germline values: CDR1 MNHEY, CDR2 SMNVEV (reference sequence). There are 15 residues in the CDR3.

The rearrangement uses TRBV19 and TRBJ2-7; absent DNA, TCRdb's TRBD2 call cannot be checked. Germline V CDR1 and CDR2: LNHDA, SQIVND (reference sequence). The CDR3 spans 14 residues. The CDR3 reads CASGLAGSSYEQYF.

The V call is TRBV7-9, the J call TRBJ1-1; TCRdb's D call of TRBD1 is untestable without DNA. Germline lookup yields CDR1 SEHNR and CDR2 FQNEAQ (reference sequence). CDR3 length: 19 residues. CDR3 residues: CASSLAHIRRGMSDTEAFF.

This clonotype shows up as medium-sized (0.01 to 0.1%) by frequency. The chain couples TRBV9 to TRBJ2-1; as DNA is missing, the TRBD2 call by TCRdb cannot be tested. CDR3 size: 16 residues. Germline lookup yields CDR1 SGDLS and CDR2 YYNGEE. CDR3 in amino acids: CASSTGTSGLYNEQFF.

The chain has TRBV27 and TRBJ2-7; TCRdb names TRBD1, which stays unverified in the absence of DNA. This CDR3 comprises 13 residues. CDR1 is MNHEY and CDR2 is SMNVEV in the germline V gene (reference sequence). CDR3 residues: CASSLTGGYEQYF.

In terms of frequency, this clonotype is medium-sized. The chain couples TRBV12-3 or TRBV12-4 to TRBJ2-1. The length of the CDR3 is 15 residues. The CDR3 here is CASSSSGRTYNEQFF.

This clonotype registers medium-sized (0.01 to 0.1%) by frequency. The chain joins TRBV29-1 to TRBJ2-1; TCRdb returns TRBD1, unconfirmable since there is no DNA. The CDR3 length is 12 residues. CDR1 SQVTM and CDR2 ANQGSEA come from the germline V gene. CDR3 in amino acids: CSVWDLLNEQFF.

This clonotype is identified as medium-sized from frequency. The chain has TRBV7-2 and TRBJ2-3; there is no DNA to check the TCRdb D call of TRBD2. Germline CDR1 is SGHTA and CDR2 is FQGNSA. The CDR3 loop spans 18 amino acids. Here the CDR3 reads CASSFGLAGGSSTDTQYF.

According to its frequency, this clonotype is medium-sized. The chain recombines TRBV29-1 with TRBJ2-3; with no DNA, the TCRdb D assignment of TRBD2 cannot be verified. The CDR3 loop spans 12 amino acids. Germline V gene sequence: CDR1 SQVTM, CDR2 ANQGSEA. The CDR3 reads CSVVIGGGTQYF.